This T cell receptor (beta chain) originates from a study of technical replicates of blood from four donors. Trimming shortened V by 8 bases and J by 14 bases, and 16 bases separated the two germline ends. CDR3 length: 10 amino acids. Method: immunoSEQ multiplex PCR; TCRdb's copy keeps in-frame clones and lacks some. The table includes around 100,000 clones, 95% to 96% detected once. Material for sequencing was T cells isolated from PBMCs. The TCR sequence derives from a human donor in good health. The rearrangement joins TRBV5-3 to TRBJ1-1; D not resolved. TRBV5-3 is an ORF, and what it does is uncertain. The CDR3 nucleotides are TGTGCCAGTCCCGGCCTCGTGGGCTTCTTT. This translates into CASPGLVGFF.